The subject of this entry is one TCR beta chain. The antigen is unknown. The sample originates from a study of T cells in localized non-small cell lung cancer. Study results and caveats: For the top 100 tumor clones, a median about 62 also appeared in adjacent lung. With higher T cell density in blood came longer overall survival. Compared with tumor, uninvolved adjacent lung displayed greater T cell clonality, ranking highest overall.

Germline V gives CDR1 MNHEY, CDR2 SVGAGI. The CDR3 is 15 amino acids. Trimming took 1 base from V and 5 from J, leaving 9 bases between them. The table came from immunoSEQ multiplex PCR; TCRdb's copy has only in-frame clones and leaves some out. The table has nearly 15,000 clones, more than 70% seen once. The chain carries TRBV6-5 and TRBJ1-6; D remains ambiguous. This material consisted of peripheral blood, taken before any cancer treatment. The receptor was derived from a female donor at least 60 years old with stage I squamous cell lung carcinoma. The CDR3 spells CASSYWARDNSPLHF. The DNA of the CDR3 is TGTGCCAGCAGTTACTGGGCGAGGGATAATTCACCCCTCCACTTT.